These T cell receptor beta chains were read from a single sample in a study of cytomegalovirus exposure and HLA in healthy donors. Data came from immunoSEQ multiplex PCR; TCRdb stores just in-frame clones and leaves some out. Among about 93,000 clones listed, 82% were seen once. Sequenced material: PBMCs. Source of these receptors: a man aged 50 to 59 in good health and CMV-seronegative. The CDR3 runs from the conserved cysteine through the conserved F or W. D genes are given only for firm matches. Only part of the rows carry a size: once, few, many, or a class if the clone is expanded.

j_call,d_call,v_call,clone_size,cdr3_aa,cdr3_nt
TRBJ1-6,.,TRBV11-2,.,CASTRGQNYNSPLHF,TGTGCCAGCACCCGAGGACAGAATTATAATTCACCCCTCCACTTT
TRBJ1-1,TRBD1,TRBV29-1,.,CSVATGSMNTEAFF,TGCAGCGTTGCGACAGGGTCCATGAACACTGAAGCTTTCTTT
TRBJ1-2,TRBD1,TRBV5-6,.,CASSHRGGGYTF,TGTGCCAGCAGCCACAGGGGCGGCGGCTACACCTTC
TRBJ2-7,TRBD1,TRBV5-1,.,CASSLHGTGGIYEQYF,TGCGCCAGCAGCTTACACGGGACAGGGGGAATCTACGAGCAGTACTTC
TRBJ2-7,TRBD2,TRBV5-4,few,CASSLAGRGEQYF,TGTGCCAGCTCGCTAGCGGGAAGGGGGGAGCAGTACTTC
TRBJ1-2,TRBD1,TRBV5-1,.,CASSPGTDSYGYTF,TGCGCCAGCAGCCCAGGGACAGACTCCTATGGCTACACCTTC
TRBJ2-1,.,TRBV10-1,.,CASSESSLYNEQFF,TGCGCCAGCAGTGAGTCTAGCCTCTACAATGAGCAGTTCTTC
TRBJ1-1,.,TRBV6-5,few,CASSYSRTLNTEAFF,TGTGCCAGCAGTTATAGCCGGACATTGAACACTGAAGCTTTCTTT
TRBJ2-1,.,TRBV2,.,CASSEGGPPGQFF,TGTGCCAGCAGTGAAGGGGGGCCGCCAGGACAGTTCTTC
TRBJ2-5,.,TRBV2,.,CANSNRDIETQYF,TGTGCCAATTCGAACCGGGATATAGAGACCCAGTACTTC
TRBJ2-7,TRBD1,TRBV28,once,CASSFWGQPKNSYEQYF,TGTGCCAGCAGTTTTTGGGGACAGCCTAAAAATTCCTACGAGCAGTACTTC
TRBJ1-2,TRBD1,TRBV7-9,.,CASSLAGGQGARGYTF,TGTGCCAGCAGCTTAGCGGGGGGACAGGGGGCCAGGGGCTACACCTTC
TRBJ2-7,TRBD1,TRBV30,.,CAWSRLGQASYEQYF,TGTGCCTGGTCCCGACTGGGACAGGCATCCTACGAGCAGTACTTC
TRBJ1-3,.,TRBV9,.,CASSTHDRSFSGNTIYF,TGTGCCAGCAGCACCCATGACAGGTCCTTCTCTGGAAACACCATATATTTT
TRBJ2-5,TRBD1,TRBV7-9,.,CASSPRDSLVQETQYF,TGTGCCAGCAGCCCACGGGACAGTCTAGTCCAAGAGACCCAGTACTTC
TRBJ2-1,.,TRBV5-1,.,CASSLIPTRANNEQFF,TGCGCCAGCAGCTTGATACCTACCAGGGCCAACAATGAGCAGTTCTTC
TRBJ2-3,TRBD2,TRBV10-3,.,CATTLSSGKTDTQYF,TGTGCCACCACTCTTTCTAGCGGGAAAACGGATACGCAGTATTTT
TRBJ2-1,.,TRBV5-1,.,CASSLDVSSYNEQFF,TGCGCCAGCAGCTTGGACGTCAGCTCCTACAATGAGCAGTTCTTC
TRBJ1-2,.,TRBV6-5,.,CATQGRDGYTF,TGTGCCACCCAGGGGCGGGATGGCTACACCTTC
TRBJ2-5,.,TRBV6-1,.,CASTRQNQETQYF,TGTGCCAGCACCAGACAGAACCAAGAGACCCAGTACTTC
TRBJ2-2,TRBD1,TRBV2,.,CASRGGYSNTGELFF,TGTGCCAGCCGAGGGGGCTATTCGAACACCGGGGAGCTGTTTTTT
TRBJ1-4,TRBD1,TRBV6-5,.,CASSYSSRGREKLFF,TGTGCCAGCAGTTACTCTTCCAGGGGGCGTGAAAAACTGTTTTTT
TRBJ2-6,.,TRBV2,.,CASRKTTLSNSGANVLTF,TGTGCCAGCAGGAAGACTACTCTTAGTAACTCTGGGGCCAACGTCCTGACTTTC
TRBJ2-3,TRBD2,TRBV5-4,.,CASSGRLADDTQYF,TGTGCCAGCAGCGGGCGACTAGCGGACGATACGCAGTATTTT
TRBJ2-1,.,TRBV5-1,.,CASSLLLQGGTYNEQFF,TGCGCCAGCAGCCTACTATTGCAGGGGGGAACCTACAATGAGCAGTTCTTC
TRBJ1-1,.,TRBV5-1,.,CASSAYSTENTEAFF,TGCGCCAGCAGCGCATATTCGACAGAGAACACTGAAGCTTTCTTT
TRBJ2-7,TRBD1,TRBV19,.,CASSMTGGESPYEQYF,TGTGCCAGTAGTATGACAGGGGGCGAAAGTCCCTACGAGCAGTACTTC
TRBJ1-5,.,TRBV19,.,CASIQGWDSLVGNQPQHF,TGTGCCAGTATCCAAGGGTGGGACTCCCTGGTCGGCAATCAGCCCCAGCATTTT
TRBJ2-5,TRBD2,TRBV5-1,.,CASSLFSSGRANPKTQYF,TGCGCCAGCAGCTTGTTTTCTAGCGGGAGGGCGAACCCAAAGACCCAGTACTTC